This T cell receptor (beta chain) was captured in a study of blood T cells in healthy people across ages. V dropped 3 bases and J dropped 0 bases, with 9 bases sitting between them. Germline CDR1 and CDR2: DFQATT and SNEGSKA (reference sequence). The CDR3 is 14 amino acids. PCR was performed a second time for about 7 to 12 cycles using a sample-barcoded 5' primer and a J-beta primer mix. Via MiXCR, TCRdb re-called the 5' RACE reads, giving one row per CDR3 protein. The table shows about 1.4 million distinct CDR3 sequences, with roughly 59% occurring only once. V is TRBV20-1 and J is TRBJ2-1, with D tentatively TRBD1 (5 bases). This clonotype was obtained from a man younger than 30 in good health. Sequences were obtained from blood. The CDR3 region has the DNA TGCAGTGCTAGTCGACAGACCTCCTACAATGAGCAGTTCTTC. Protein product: CSASRQTSYNEQFF.